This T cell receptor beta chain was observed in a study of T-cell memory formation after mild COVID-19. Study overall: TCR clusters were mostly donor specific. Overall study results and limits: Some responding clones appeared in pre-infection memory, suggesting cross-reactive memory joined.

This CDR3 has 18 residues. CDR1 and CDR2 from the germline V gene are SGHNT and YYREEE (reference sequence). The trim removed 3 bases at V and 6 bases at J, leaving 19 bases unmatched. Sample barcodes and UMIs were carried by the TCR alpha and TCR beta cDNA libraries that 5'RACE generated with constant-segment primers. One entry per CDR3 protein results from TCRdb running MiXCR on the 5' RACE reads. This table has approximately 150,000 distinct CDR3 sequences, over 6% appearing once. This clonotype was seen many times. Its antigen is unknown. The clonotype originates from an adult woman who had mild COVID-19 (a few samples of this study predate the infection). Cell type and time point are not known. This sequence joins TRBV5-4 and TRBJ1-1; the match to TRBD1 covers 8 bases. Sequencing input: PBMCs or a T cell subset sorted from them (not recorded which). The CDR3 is CASSSGGQVYKFNSEAFF. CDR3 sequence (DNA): TGTGCCAGCAGCTCCGGGGGACAGGTGTATAAATTCAATTCTGAAGCTTTCTTT.